This T cell receptor beta chain was documented in a study of blood T cell repertoires in COVID-19. Study context: Whether acute or convalescent, the COVID-19 samples came from the United States, Italy and Spain. Sample material is recorded as cDNA or gDNA derived from T cells, B-cell-depleted T cells, or PBMCs.

Original processing notes: Amplified reference gene primers provided the basis for estimating nucleated cell counts. Produced via immunoSEQ multiplex PCR; TCRdb's table is partial and in-frame only. The V and J calls and clone size were taken over from that table, and D and trimming were inferred from the DNA. The table has 65,000 to 75,000 clones, about 92% seen once. CDR3 length: 17 residues. Trimming took 1 base from V and 2 from J; bases not matched to a gene: 4. CDR1 and CDR2 (germline): SGHTA, FQGNSA. The sequence came from a man in his fifties or sixties with acute or convalescent COVID-19. The V gene is TRBV7-2, the J gene TRBJ2-2, with 10 bases lining up with TRBD2. The material sequenced was peripheral blood. The CDR3 region is CASSLGGLAVNTGELFF. The CDR3 nucleotides are TGTGCCAGCAGCTTAGGAGGACTAGCGGTTAACACCGGGGAGCTGTTTTTT.